These 10 T cell receptor beta chains came from one sample sequenced in a study of identical twins. Via MiXCR, TCRdb re-called the 5' RACE reads, giving one row per CDR3 protein. The repertoire has some 1,700,000 distinct CDR3 sequences, more than 30% of them found once; the top ten carry less than 0.35%. The sample consisted of cord blood. These receptors were taken from a newborn girl in good health.

The chain carries TRBV28 and TRBJ1-1; D is unclear. Trimming stripped 6 bases from V and 2 bases from J, with 13 bases between. The CDR3 sequence is 14 residues long. Germline V gene data show CDR1 as MDHEN and CDR2 as SYDVKM. CDR3 in amino acids: CASSERWGNTEAFF. The CDR3, as DNA: TGTGCCAGCAGCGAACGCTGGGGTAACACTGAAGCTTTCTTT.

The gene calls are TRBV11-3 and TRBJ2-1; 9 bases match TRBD1. The CDR3 is made up of 15 amino acids. The trim removed 4 bases at V and 5 bases at J, leaving 6 bases unmatched. In germline, CDR1 is SGHNT, CDR2 YENEEA. This CDR3 reads CASSYGQGTHNEQFF. In DNA, the CDR3 is TGTGCCAGCAGCTACGGACAGGGGACCCACAATGAGCAGTTCTTC.

The chain recombines TRBV3-1 with TRBJ1-1; TRBD1 aligns across 7 bases. The V gene's germline CDR1 is LGHDT and CDR2 YNNKEL (reference sequence). With 1 base clipped from V and 1 base from J, the junction kept 9 bases outside the gene matches. The CDR3 runs 17 residues. This chain's CDR3 is CASSQVAGTEANTEAFF. CDR3 in DNA: TGTGCCAGCAGCCAAGTGGCCGGGACAGAGGCGAACACTGAAGCTTTCTTT.

The V call is TRBV12-3 or TRBV12-4, the J call TRBJ1-2, with a tentative D call TRBD1 (5 bases). This CDR3 contains 14 residues. The V end lost 5 bases, the J end lost 7 bases, and 17 bases lay between the germline ends. Here the CDR3 reads CASSPRGHKFGYTF. The DNA of the CDR3 is TGTGCCAGCAGTCCTCGAGGACACAAGTTTGGCTACACCTTC.

The chain recombines TRBV28 with TRBJ1-2; a weak D match, TRBD1 (5 bases). Germline lookup yields CDR1 MDHEN and CDR2 SYDVKM. The CDR3 length is 13 residues. V lost 4 bases and J 4 bases, leaving 10 bases between the germline ends. The CDR3 bases are TGTGCCAGCAGTTCCATGAGGGGCTATGGCTACACCTTC. Protein sequence: CASSSMRGYGYTF.

The sample holds a few counts of this clonotype. V gene TRBV20-1 combines with J gene TRBJ2-3; D uncertain. The ends were cut back, 0 bases at V and 4 bases at J, with 11 bases in the middle. Germline V gene sequence: CDR1 DFQATT, CDR2 SNEGSKA (reference sequence). The CDR3 is made up of 14 amino acids. The CDR3 loop reads CSARDLVSPDTQYF. CDR3 coding DNA: TGCAGTGCTAGAGATTTAGTATCTCCAGATACGCAGTATTTT.

This clonotype has more than one count but fewer than ten. The chain has TRBV5-1 and TRBJ2-3; perhaps D is TRBD1 or TRBD2 (6 bases each). Germline assignment: CDR1 SGHRS and CDR2 YFSETQ. The CDR3 is 14 amino acids. V dropped 4 bases and J dropped 8 bases, with 17 bases sitting between them. The CDR3 region has the DNA TGCGCCAGCAGCGACGGGGGCGAAATTGGTACGCAGTATTTT. As protein: CASSDGGEIGTQYF.

The chain joins TRBV20-1 to TRBJ2-7; tentatively, D is TRBD1 or TRBD2 (5 bases each). The V gene's germline CDR1 is DFQATT and CDR2 SNEGSKA (reference sequence). Trimming removed 3 bases from V and 5 bases from J, with 17 bases in between. CDR3 length: 14 amino acids. CDR3 amino acids: CSASDGTFLDEQYF. CDR3 DNA sequence: TGCAGTGCTAGTGACGGGACCTTCTTGGACGAGCAGTACTTC.

The chain is built from TRBV11-2 and TRBJ2-3; no definite D call. Trimming stripped 0 bases from V and 0 bases from J, with 7 bases between. Germline lookup yields CDR1 SGHAT and CDR2 FQNNGV. The CDR3 has 15 amino acids. The CDR3 region is CASSLELASTDTQYF. CDR3 DNA: TGTGCCAGCAGCTTAGAGTTGGCTAGCACAGATACGCAGTATTTT.

This clonotype was recorded many times. The gene calls are TRBV14 and TRBJ2-7; D is unresolved. The germline V and J ends were trimmed by 1 base and 4 bases, with 5 bases remaining between them. Per germline, CDR1 SGHDN and CDR2 FVKESK. The CDR3 length is 12 residues. The CDR3 loop is CASSQVWYEQYF. CDR3 in DNA: TGTGCCAGCAGCCAAGTTTGGTACGAGCAGTACTTC. Full variable domain (missing parts from reference TRBV14 and TRBJ2-7): EAGVTQFPSHSVIEKGQTVTLRCDPISGHDNLYWYRRVMGKEIKFLLHFVKESKQDESGMPNNRFLAERTGGTYSTLKVQPAELEDSGVYFCASSQVWYEQYFGPGTRLTVT.